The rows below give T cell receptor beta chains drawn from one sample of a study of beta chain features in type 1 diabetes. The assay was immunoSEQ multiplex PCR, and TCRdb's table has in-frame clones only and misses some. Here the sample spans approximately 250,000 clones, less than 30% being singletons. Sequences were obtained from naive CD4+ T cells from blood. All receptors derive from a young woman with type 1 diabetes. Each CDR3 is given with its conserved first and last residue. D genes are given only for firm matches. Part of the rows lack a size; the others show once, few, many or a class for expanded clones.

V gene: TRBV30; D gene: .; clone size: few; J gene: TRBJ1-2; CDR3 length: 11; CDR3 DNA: TGTGCCTGGAGCCCAGGCTATGGCTACACCTTC; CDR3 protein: CAWSPGYGYTF
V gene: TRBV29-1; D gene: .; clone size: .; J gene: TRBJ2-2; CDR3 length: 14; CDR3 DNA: TGCAGCGTTGCCTTTAGAGGTGTTACCGGGGAGCTGTTTTTT; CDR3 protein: CSVAFRGVTGELFF
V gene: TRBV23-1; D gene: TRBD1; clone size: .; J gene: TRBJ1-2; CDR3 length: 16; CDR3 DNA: TGCGCCAGCAGTCAATCCATAATGACAGGGTGCTATGGCTACACCTTC; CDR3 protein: CASSQSIMTGCYGYTF
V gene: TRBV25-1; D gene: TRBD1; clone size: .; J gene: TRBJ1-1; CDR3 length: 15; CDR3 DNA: TGTGCCAGCAGTGAACCAAACAGGGGGGACACTGAAGCTTTCTTT; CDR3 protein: CASSEPNRGDTEAFF
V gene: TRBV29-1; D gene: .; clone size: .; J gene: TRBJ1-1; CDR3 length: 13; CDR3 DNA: TGCAGCGCTGAAAGGGGCCCGAACACTGAAGCTTTCTTT; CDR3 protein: CSAERGPNTEAFF
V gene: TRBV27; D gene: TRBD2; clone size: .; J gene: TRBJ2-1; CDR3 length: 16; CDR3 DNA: TGTGCCAGCAGTTTAGCCCCAGCGGGATATGTCAATGAGCAGTTCTTC; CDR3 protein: CASSLAPAGYVNEQFF
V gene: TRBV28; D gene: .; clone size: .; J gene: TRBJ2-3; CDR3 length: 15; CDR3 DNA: TGTGCCACCCAAGGAGGGGCGCTTGGCACAGATACGCAGTATTTT; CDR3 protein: CATQGGALGTDTQYF
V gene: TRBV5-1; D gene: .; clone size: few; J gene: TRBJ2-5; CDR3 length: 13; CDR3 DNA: TGCGCCAGCAGCTTGGCCTCGTTGGAGACCCAGTACTTC; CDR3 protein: CASSLASLETQYF
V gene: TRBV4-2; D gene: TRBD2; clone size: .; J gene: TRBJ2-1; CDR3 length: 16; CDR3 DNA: TGTGCCAGCAGCCAAGTGGGACTAGCAACCTACAATGAGCAGTTCTTC; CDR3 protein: CASSQVGLATYNEQFF
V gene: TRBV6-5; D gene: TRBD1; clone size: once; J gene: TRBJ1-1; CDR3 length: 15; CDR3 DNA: TGTGCCAGCAGTTACCATCAGGGGGGAAAAGGTGAAGCTTTCTTT; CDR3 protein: CASSYHQGGKGEAFF
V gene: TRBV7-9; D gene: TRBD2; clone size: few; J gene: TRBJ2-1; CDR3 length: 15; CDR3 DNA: TGTGCCAGCAGCTTAGATGTGGGAGGGTACAATGAGCAGTTCTTC; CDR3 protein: CASSLDVGGYNEQFF
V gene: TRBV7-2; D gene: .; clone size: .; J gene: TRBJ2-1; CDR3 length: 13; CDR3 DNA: TGTGCCAGCAGCTTAACAACCTACAATGAGCAGTTCTTC; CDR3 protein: CASSLTTYNEQFF
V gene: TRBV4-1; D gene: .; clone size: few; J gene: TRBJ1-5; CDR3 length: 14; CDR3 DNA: TGCGCCAGCAGCCAACCGTATAGCAATCAGCCCCAGCATTTT; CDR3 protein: CASSQPYSNQPQHF
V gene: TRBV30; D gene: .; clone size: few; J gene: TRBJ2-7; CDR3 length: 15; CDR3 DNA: TGTGCCTGGAGTGTGGGCCCCCAAAGATCCTACGAGCAGTACTTC; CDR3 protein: CAWSVGPQRSYEQYF
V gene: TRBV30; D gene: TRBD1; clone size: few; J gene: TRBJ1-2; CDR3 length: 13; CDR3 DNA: TGTGCCTGGAGTGAGGGGACAGTCTATGGCTACACCTTC; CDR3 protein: CAWSEGTVYGYTF
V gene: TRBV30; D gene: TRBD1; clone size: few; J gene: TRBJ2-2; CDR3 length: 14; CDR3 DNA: TGTGCCTTAAACAGGGGGCTTAGGAACGGGGAGCTGTTTTTT; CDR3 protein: CALNRGLRNGELFF
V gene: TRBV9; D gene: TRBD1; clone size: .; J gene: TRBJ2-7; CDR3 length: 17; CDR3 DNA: TGTGCCAGCAGCGTAGGGCTCGAGGGGACAGGGTTCGACGAGCAGTACTTC; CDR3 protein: CASSVGLEGTGFDEQYF
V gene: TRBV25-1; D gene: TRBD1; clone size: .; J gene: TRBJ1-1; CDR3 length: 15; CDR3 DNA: TGTGCCAGCAAGGAACCTGGACAGGGGAACACTGAAGCTTTCTTT; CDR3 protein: CASKEPGQGNTEAFF
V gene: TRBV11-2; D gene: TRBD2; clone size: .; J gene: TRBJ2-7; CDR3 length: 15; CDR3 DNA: TGTGCCAGCAGCTCCGAGACTAGCGGGAGATACGAGCAGTACTTC; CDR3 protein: CASSSETSGRYEQYF
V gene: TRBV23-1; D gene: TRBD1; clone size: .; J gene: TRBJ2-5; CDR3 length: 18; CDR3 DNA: TGCGCCAGCAGTCCGACCCGAGACAGGGGGCGGAAGGAAGAGACCCAGTACTTC; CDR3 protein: CASSPTRDRGRKEETQYF
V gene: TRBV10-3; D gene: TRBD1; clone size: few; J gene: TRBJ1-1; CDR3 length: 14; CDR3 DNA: TGTGCCATCAGGGACAGGGGGATGAACACTGAAGCTTTCTTT; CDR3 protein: CAIRDRGMNTEAFF
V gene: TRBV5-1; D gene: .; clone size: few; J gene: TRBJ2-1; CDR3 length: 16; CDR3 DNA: TGCGCCAGCAGCTTTCCGGCTAGCGACTCCTACAATGAGCAGTTCTTC; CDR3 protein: CASSFPASDSYNEQFF
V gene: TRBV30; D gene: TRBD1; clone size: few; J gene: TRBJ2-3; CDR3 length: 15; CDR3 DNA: TGTGCCTGGAGCCCGGGACAGGGGGTTTCAGATACGCAGTATTTT; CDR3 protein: CAWSPGQGVSDTQYF
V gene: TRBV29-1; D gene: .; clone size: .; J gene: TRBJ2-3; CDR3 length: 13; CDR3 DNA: TGCAGCGTTGACAGGGTAAACACAGATACGCAGTATTTT; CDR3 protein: CSVDRVNTDTQYF
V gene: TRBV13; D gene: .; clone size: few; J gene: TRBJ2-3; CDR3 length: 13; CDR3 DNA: TGTGCCAGCACTACAGGGAACACAGATACGCAGTATTTT; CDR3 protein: CASTTGNTDTQYF
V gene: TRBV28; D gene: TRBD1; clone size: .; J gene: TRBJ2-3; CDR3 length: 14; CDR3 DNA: TGTGCCACCAGACCAGACAGGGTGTTGGATACGCAGTATTTT; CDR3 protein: CATRPDRVLDTQYF
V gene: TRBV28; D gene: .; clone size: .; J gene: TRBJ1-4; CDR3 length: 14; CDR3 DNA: TGTGCCAGCAGTTTAGTGAGGCCGCGTGAAAAACTGTTTTTT; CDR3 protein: CASSLVRPREKLFF
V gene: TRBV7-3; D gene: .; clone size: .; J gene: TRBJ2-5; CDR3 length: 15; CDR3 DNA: TGTGCCAGCAGCTCCGCACAGGGTCGACAAGAGACCCAGTACTTC; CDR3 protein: CASSSAQGRQETQYF
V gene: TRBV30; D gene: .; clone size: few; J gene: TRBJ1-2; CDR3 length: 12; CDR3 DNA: TGTGCCTGGAGTGAAGAGAGCTATGGCTACACCTTC; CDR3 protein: CAWSEESYGYTF
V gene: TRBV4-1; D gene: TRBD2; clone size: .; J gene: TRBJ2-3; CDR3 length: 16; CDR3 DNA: TGCGCCAGCAGCGGGGGACTAGCGGGAGTTGCAGATACGCAGTATTTT; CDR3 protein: CASSGGLAGVADTQYF
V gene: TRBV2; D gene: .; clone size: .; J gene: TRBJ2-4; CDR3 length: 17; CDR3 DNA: TGTGCCAGCAGAGAATACCGGGAGATGGTGGCCAAAAACATTCAGTACTTC; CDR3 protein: CASREYREMVAKNIQYF